The 32 T cell receptor beta chains given below trace back to one sample, sequenced in a study of T-cell memory formation after mild COVID-19. One entry per CDR3 protein, called by TCRdb with MiXCR from the 5' RACE reads. The sample shows about 190,000 distinct CDR3 sequences, about a fifth of them seen only once. The sequenced material came from PBMCs or a T cell subset sorted from them (not recorded which). These receptors came from an adult woman who had mild COVID-19 (a few samples of this study predate the infection). Cell type and time point are not known.

This clonotype was seen a handful of times. This chain uses TRBV20-1 with TRBJ1-2; D is ambiguous. The germline CDR1 and CDR2 sequences are DFQATT and SNEGSKA (reference sequence). The V gene lost 3 bases and the J gene lost 4 bases, with 6 bases spanning the gap. CDR3 length: 11 residues. CDR3 DNA: TGCAGTGCTAGCGGATCCTATGGCTACACCTTC. It encodes CSASGSYGYTF.

The CDR3 DNA reads TGCGCCAGCAGCTTGGACCGTACAGCGGCCTATGGCTACACCTTC. This sequence encodes CASSLDRTAAYGYTF. The rearrangement joins TRBV5-1 to TRBJ1-2, with no clear D. Germline V CDR1 and CDR2: SGHRS, YFSETQ. The CDR3 has 15 amino acids. Trimming removed 0 bases at V and 4 bases at J, with 13 bases between.

The rearrangement uses TRBV9 and TRBJ1-1; D gene unclear. The CDR3 sequence is 15 residues long. Trimming shortened V by 0 bases and J by 3 bases, and 12 bases separated the two germline ends. Germline V gives CDR1 SGDLS, CDR2 YYNGEE. The CDR3: CASSVVAGADTEAFF. CDR3 bases: TGTGCCAGCAGCGTAGTGGCAGGAGCCGACACTGAAGCTTTCTTT.

The genes are TRBV6-2 or TRBV6-3 and TRBJ1-1; tentative D call: TRBD1 (5 bases). V was clipped by 5 bases and J by 6 bases, with 19 bases between them. This CDR3 region has 15 residues. CDR1 is MNHEY, CDR2 SVGEGT, per germline. The CDR3 bases are TGTGCCAGCAGTGCCCTCAGGGATGGATTCGCTGAAGCTTTCTTT. Its protein product is CASSALRDGFAEAFF.

Only a few counts were recorded for this clonotype. The rearrangement uses TRBV15 and TRBJ2-5; D is possibly TRBD1 (5 bases). V was clipped by 5 bases and J by 7 bases, with 20 bases between them. This CDR3 is built from 15 residues. The germline V gene encodes CDR1 LNHNV and CDR2 YYDKDF (reference sequence). The CDR3 DNA sequence: TGTGCCACCAGCTCCCCAGGGTTTGTCTTTGGGACCCAGTACTTC. It is translated as CATSSPGFVFGTQYF.

The chain is built from TRBV7-9 and TRBJ1-2; unclear D gene. Per the germline V gene, CDR1 is SEHNR and CDR2 is FQNEAQ (reference sequence). The V end lost 5 bases, the J end lost 7 bases, and 11 bases lay between the germline ends. This CDR3 has 12 residues. For the CDR3, the DNA is TGTGCCAGCAGCACCTCAGGTGGTGGCTACACCTTC. Translation: CASSTSGGGYTF.

This clonotype was observed a handful of times. V and J are TRBV11-2 and TRBJ1-6; D uncertain. Between the trimmed V and J ends, which lost 3 bases and 7 bases, there was a span of 10 bases. Germline V gene lookup returns CDR1 SGHAT and CDR2 FQNNGV. The CDR3 extends over 14 amino acids. The CDR3 coding sequence is TGTGCCAGCAGCTTTGGCGGCCAAAATTCACCCCTCCACTTT. As protein: CASSFGGQNSPLHF. Full variable domain (missing parts from reference TRBV11-2 and TRBJ1-6): EAGVAQSPRYKIIEKRQSVAFWCNPISGHATLYWYQQILGQGPKLLIQFQNNGVVDDSQLPKDRFSAERLKGVDSTLKIQPAKLEDSAVYLCASSFGGQNSPLHFGNGTRLTVT.

The DNA of the CDR3 is TGTGCCAGCGTAGGGGTTGGCCGGGTCTCACCCGGCGATGAGCAGTTCTTC. Its protein is CASVGVGRVSPGDEQFF. The chain links TRBV12-3 or TRBV12-4 to TRBJ2-1, with a weak D call TRBD1 (5 bases). With 8 bases removed from V and 8 bases from J, the gap between germline ends came to 28 bases. The CDR3 is 17 amino acids.

The chain has TRBV24-1 and TRBJ2-3; weak D call: TRBD2 (6 bases). Germline assignment: CDR1 KGHDR and CDR2 SFDVKD. CDR3 size: 16 residues. Trimming stripped 6 bases from V and 0 bases from J, with 15 bases between. The CDR3: CATSKRMGTSTDTQYF. As DNA, the CDR3 is TGTGCCACCAGTAAACGAATGGGGACTAGCACAGATACGCAGTATTTT.

This clonotype was detected a few times. The gene calls are TRBV6-1 and TRBJ1-1; 9 bases are a match to TRBD1. Per germline, CDR1 MNHNS and CDR2 SASEGT. The CDR3 is 15 amino acids. V dropped 8 bases and J dropped 4; count of bases not matched to a gene: 11. DNA of the CDR3: TGTGCCAGCTTACCGACAGGGGGTCTCTCCACTGAAGCTTTCTTT. As protein: CASLPTGGLSTEAFF.

V is TRBV7-6 and J is TRBJ2-7; possible D gene TRBD2, 6 bases. This CDR3 is built from 14 residues. Germline V gene lookup returns CDR1 SGHVS and CDR2 FNYEAQ. V was clipped by 5 bases and J by 2 bases, with 13 bases between them. This CDR3 is CASSTGPGAYEQYF. CDR3 DNA: TGTGCCAGCAGCACTGGGCCGGGGGCCTACGAGCAGTACTTC.

This chain connects TRBV2 to TRBJ2-3, with D possibly TRBD2 on 6 matching bases. Germline assignment: CDR1 SNHLY and CDR2 FYNNEI. This CDR3 is built from 15 residues. Trimming took 8 bases from V and 6 from J, leaving 21 bases between them. In DNA, the CDR3 is TGTGCCAGCGGGGGACTCATAGGGTCTAGGGATACGCAGTATTTT. Its translation is CASGGLIGSRDTQYF.

V gene TRBV7-9 combines with J gene TRBJ2-7; D possibly corresponds to TRBD2 (5 bases). The CDR3 spans 15 residues. Trimming took off 5 bases at V and 0 bases at J, with 14 bases between the two ends. Germline loops: CDR1 SEHNR, CDR2 FQNEAQ (reference sequence). CDR3 region: CASSLRWTGSYEQYF. The CDR3 nucleotides read TGTGCCAGCAGCCTTCGCTGGACTGGCTCCTACGAGCAGTACTTC.

This clonotype was found a few times. The rearrangement uses TRBV11-2 and TRBJ2-7; 12 nucleotides line up with TRBD1. This CDR3 region has 16 residues. V lost 5 bases and J lost 5; bases outside the gene matches: 10. Per germline, CDR1 SGHAT and CDR2 FQNNGV. CDR3 sequence: CASSRPWGQGADEQYF. Here the CDR3 DNA reads TGTGCCAGCAGCCGCCCATGGGGACAGGGGGCTGACGAGCAGTACTTC.

The chain uses TRBV24-1 and TRBJ1-2, with TRBD1 as a possible D gene (5 bases). V dropped 5 bases and J dropped 7 bases, with 13 bases sitting between them. The length of the CDR3 is 13 residues. Per the germline V gene, CDR1 is KGHDR and CDR2 is SFDVKD. For the CDR3, the DNA is TGTGCCACCAGTGGGCCCGGGACTCCTGGCTACACCTTC. This gives the protein CATSGPGTPGYTF.

The chain employs TRBV5-1 and TRBJ1-1; 8 bases map to TRBD1. Per germline, CDR1 SGHRS and CDR2 YFSETQ. The CDR3 totals 16 residues. The trim removed 5 bases at V and 2 bases at J, leaving 11 bases unmatched. The CDR3, as DNA: TGCGCCAGCAGTTTCGGACAGGGTGAGTTCAACACTGAAGCTTTCTTT. Its protein product is CASSFGQGEFNTEAFF.

The V gene is TRBV5-6, the J gene TRBJ1-1; no firm D call. CDR1 SGHDT and CDR2 YYEEEE come from the germline V gene. Trimming cost V 0 bases and J 9 bases, with 9 bases left between them. This CDR3 spans 12 amino acids. The CDR3 region is CASSLALAQAFF. CDR3 sequence (DNA): TGTGCCAGCAGCTTGGCCCTCGCCCAAGCTTTCTTT.

The chain is built from TRBV19 and TRBJ2-7, with D perhaps TRBD2 (7 bases). Trimming pared 4 bases from V and 5 bases from J, leaving 15 bases between. Germline lookup yields CDR1 LNHDA and CDR2 SQIVND (reference sequence). The CDR3 contains 14 residues. The chain's CDR3 is CASSTLGGQDEQYF. CDR3 nucleotide sequence: TGTGCCAGTAGTACCCTCGGGGGGCAAGACGAGCAGTACTTC.

The CDR3: CASSSRGQTNNEQFF. CDR3 bases: TGTGCCAGCAGCTCAAGGGGCCAGACCAACAATGAGCAGTTCTTC. The gene calls are TRBV7-9 and TRBJ2-1; D might be TRBD1 (5 bases). This CDR3 spans 15 amino acids. Germline-derived CDR1 and CDR2 are SEHNR and FQNEAQ (reference sequence). V was trimmed by 4 bases and J by 5 bases, leaving 15 bases between them.

This clonotype showed up just a few times. The rearrangement uses TRBV2 and TRBJ2-5; TRBD1 might be the D (5 bases). This CDR3 comprises 14 residues. Trimming left V 0 bases short and J 10 bases short, with 15 bases between. CDR1 is SNHLY, CDR2 FYNNEI, per germline. CDR3 loop: CASSEANSGLDQYF. The CDR3 DNA sequence: TGTGCCAGCAGTGAAGCGAACTCAGGGTTGGACCAGTACTTC.

The V gene is TRBV7-9, the J gene TRBJ2-1; a weak D match, TRBD2 (6 bases). Germline V gene lookup returns CDR1 SEHNR and CDR2 FQNEAQ (reference sequence). The CDR3 length is 12 residues. V was pared by 6 bases and J by 7 bases, with 10 bases between. CDR3 residues: CASSSSENEQFF. CDR3 bases: TGTGCCAGCAGTTCTAGCGAGAATGAGCAGTTCTTC.

The rearrangement uses TRBV24-1 and TRBJ2-3, with 8 positions matching TRBD2. V trimming: 7 bases; J trimming: 6 bases; junction bases outside the gene matches: 14. This CDR3 contains 16 residues. Per germline, CDR1 KGHDR and CDR2 SFDVKD. The CDR3 DNA sequence: TGTGCCACCAGCCTCGGGAGGGACTATTCCGGGGATACGCAGTATTTT. Its protein product is CATSLGRDYSGDTQYF.

Only a few counts were recorded for this clonotype. The chain uses TRBV7-9 and TRBJ2-7; 7 bases agree with TRBD1. The CDR3 consists of 14 residues. The V and J ends lost 5 bases and 3 bases, in that order; junction bases with no gene match: 7. Per germline, CDR1 SEHNR and CDR2 FQNEAQ (reference sequence). The CDR3 DNA follows: TGTGCCAGCAGCCCTCGGACAGGCGACTACGAGCAGTACTTC. This sequence encodes CASSPRTGDYEQYF.

This sequence joins TRBV15 and TRBJ1-1, with D possibly TRBD1 on 6 matching bases. This CDR3 has 14 amino acids. CDR1 is LNHNV, CDR2 YYDKDF, per germline (reference sequence). The V and J ends lost 6 bases and 0 bases respectively, with 11 bases between them. CDR3 in DNA: TGTGCCACCAGAGGGGACATAATGAACACTGAAGCTTTCTTT. Translating it yields CATRGDIMNTEAFF.

The J gene is TRBJ1-2, the V gene TRBV29-1; tentative D call: TRBD1 (5 bases). Germline V gene lookup returns CDR1 SQVTM and CDR2 ANQGSEA. The CDR3 spans 13 residues. CDR3 nucleotides: TGCAGGGTTTATACGGGACGGAACTATGGCTACACCTTC. This codes for CRVYTGRNYGYTF.

The chain carries TRBV11-2 and TRBJ1-1; D might be TRBD1 (5 bases). CDR1 and CDR2 (germline): SGHAT, FQNNGV. The V and J ends lost 0 bases and 0 bases respectively, with 11 bases between them. The length of the CDR3 is 16 residues. The CDR3 sequence: CASSLDRWGMNTEAFF. CDR3 in DNA: TGTGCCAGCAGCTTAGATCGGTGGGGGATGAACACTGAAGCTTTCTTT.

The V and J genes are TRBV12-3 or TRBV12-4 and TRBJ1-5; perhaps TRBD1 as D (6 bases). Between the trimmed V and J ends, which lost 7 bases and 2 bases, there was a span of 15 bases. This CDR3 spans 15 amino acids. The CDR3 DNA sequence: TGTGCCAGCACCTATTCCGGGGGGCGCAATCAGCCCCAGCATTTT. This translates into CASTYSGGRNQPQHF.

This rearrangement joins TRBV5-6 to TRBJ2-1; 8 nucleotides align to TRBD2. The J segment lost 0 bases and the V segment lost 0 bases, leaving 5 bases of the junction unmatched. Germline assignment: CDR1 SGHDT and CDR2 YYEEEE. The CDR3 contains 17 residues. The CDR3 loop reads CASSLVRSGSSYNEQFF. Here the CDR3 DNA reads TGTGCCAGCAGCTTGGTCAGGAGCGGGAGCTCCTACAATGAGCAGTTCTTC.

The chain links TRBV4-2 to TRBJ2-7; D may correspond to TRBD1 or TRBD2 (5 bases each). The V gene lost 1 base and the J gene lost 4 bases, with 17 bases spanning the gap. This CDR3 has 16 amino acids. CDR1 and CDR2 (germline): LGHNA, YNFKEQ. The CDR3 region has the DNA TGTGCCAGCAGCCAAGCCCCGGGACCCCGTGGTTACGAGCAGTACTTC. Protein sequence: CASSQAPGPRGYEQYF.

The chain has TRBV5-1 and TRBJ2-7; 10 bases line up with TRBD1. The ends lost 4 bases at V and 1 base at J; junction bases unmatched: 5. Germline lookup yields CDR1 SGHRS and CDR2 YFSETQ. CDR3 size: 15 residues. CDR3 nucleotides: TGCGCCAGCAGCCCCTGGGACAGGGGATCCTACGAGCAGTACTTC. It specifies CASSPWDRGSYEQYF.

The chain couples TRBV20-1 to TRBJ1-5; possibly TRBD1 for D (5 bases). Deletions cut 4 bases from V and 2 bases from J, with 24 bases between. Germline V gene data show CDR1 as DFQATT and CDR2 as SNEGSKA (reference sequence). This CDR3 comprises 18 residues. The CDR3: CSAKQGWRQALGNQPQHF. The CDR3 bases are TGCAGTGCTAAGCAGGGATGGAGGCAGGCATTGGGCAATCAGCCCCAGCATTTT.

This clonotype was observed a handful of times. This rearrangement joins TRBV30 to TRBJ2-1; D unresolved. Per the germline V gene, CDR1 is GTSNPN and CDR2 is SVGIG (reference sequence). This CDR3 comprises 11 residues. The V end lost 1 base, the J end lost 12 bases, and 10 bases lay between the germline ends. CDR3 amino acids: CAWSGGVGQFF. In DNA form, the CDR3 reads TGTGCCTGGAGTGGGGGTGTTGGGCAGTTCTTC.